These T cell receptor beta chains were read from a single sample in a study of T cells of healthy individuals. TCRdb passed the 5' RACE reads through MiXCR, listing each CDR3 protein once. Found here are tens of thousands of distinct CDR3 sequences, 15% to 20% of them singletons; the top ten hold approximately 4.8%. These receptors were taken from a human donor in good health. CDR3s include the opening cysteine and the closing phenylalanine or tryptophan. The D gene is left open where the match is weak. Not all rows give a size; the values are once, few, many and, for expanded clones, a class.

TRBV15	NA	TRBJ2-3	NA	CATSRDGGIYTDTQYF	TGTGCCACCAGCAGAGATGGGGGCATCTACACAGATACGCAGTATTTT
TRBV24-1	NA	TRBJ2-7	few	CATSASWAGFGEQYF	TGTGCCACCAGTGCCTCTTGGGCGGGTTTCGGAGAGCAGTACTTC
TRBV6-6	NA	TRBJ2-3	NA	CASGSQGTDTQYF	TGTGCCAGCGGTTCCCAGGGGACAGATACGCAGTATTTT
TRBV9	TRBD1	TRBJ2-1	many	CASSVRTGTRNEQFF	TGTGCCAGCAGCGTCAGGACAGGGACGAGAAATGAGCAGTTCTTC
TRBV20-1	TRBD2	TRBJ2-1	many	CSARTSGTSEQFF	TGCAGTGCTAGGACTAGCGGGACGAGTGAGCAGTTCTTC
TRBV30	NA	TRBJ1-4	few	CAWSIREKLFF	TGTGCCTGGAGTATTAGGGAAAAACTGTTTTTT
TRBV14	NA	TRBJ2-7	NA	CASSPVLASYEQYF	TGTGCCAGCAGCCCTGTTCTGGCCTCCTACGAGCAGTACTTC
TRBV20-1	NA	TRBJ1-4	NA	CSAKTGGDEKLFF	TGCAGTGCTAAGACCGGGGGGGATGAAAAACTGTTTTTT
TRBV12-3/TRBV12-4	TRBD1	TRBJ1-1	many	CASSLITGGAFF	TGTGCCAGCAGTTTAATAACAGGGGGAGCTTTCTTT
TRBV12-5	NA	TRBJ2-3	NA	CASGLALGDSILDTQYF	TGTGCTAGTGGTTTGGCCCTCGGGGATTCAATTCTGGATACGCAGTATTTT
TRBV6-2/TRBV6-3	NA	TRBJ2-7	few	CASSYVRGLPFYEQYF	TGTGCCAGCAGTTACGTCCGCGGACTACCTTTTTACGAGCAGTACTTC
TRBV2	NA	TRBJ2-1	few	CASSAQSNEQFF	TGTGCCAGCAGTGCCCAGTCCAATGAGCAGTTCTTC
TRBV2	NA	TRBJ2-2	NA	CASPITNTGELFF	TGTGCCAGCCCCATTACGAACACCGGGGAGCTGTTTTTT
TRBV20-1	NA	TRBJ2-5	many	CSASELGIGETQYF	TGCAGTGCTAGCGAACTAGGGATAGGAGAGACCCAGTACTTC
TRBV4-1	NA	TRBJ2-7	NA	CASSQMGGSEQYF	TGCGCCAGCAGCCAAATGGGGGGAAGCGAGCAGTACTTC
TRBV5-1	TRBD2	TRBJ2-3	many	CASSLAGPTDTQYF	TGCGCCAGCAGCTTAGCGGGACCCACAGATACGCAGTATTTT
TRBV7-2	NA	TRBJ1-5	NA	CASSRSPNQPQHF	TGTGCCAGCAGTAGATCACCGAATCAGCCCCAGCATTTT
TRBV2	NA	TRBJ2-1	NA	CASISDSYNEQFF	TGTGCCAGCATATCGGACTCATACAATGAGCAGTTCTTC
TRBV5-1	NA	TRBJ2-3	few	CASNEASVTDTQYF	TGCGCCAGCAATGAGGCGAGCGTTACAGATACGCAGTATTTT
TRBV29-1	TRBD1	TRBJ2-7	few	CSVDGQGEEQYF	TGCAGCGTTGATGGACAGGGAGAAGAGCAGTACTTC